Listed here are 8 T cell receptor beta chains from one sample, sequenced in a study of cytomegalovirus exposure and HLA in healthy donors. The table came from immunoSEQ multiplex PCR; TCRdb's copy has only in-frame clones and leaves some out. The data contain approximately 220,000 clones, approximately 87% of them singletons. The sample consisted of PBMCs. These TCRs come from a man younger than 30 in good health and CMV-seronegative.

The J gene is TRBJ1-5, the V gene TRBV29-1, with 10 bases fitting TRBD1. The CDR3 consists of 15 residues. The germline CDR1 and CDR2 sequences are SQVTM and ANQGSEA. The trim removed 6 bases at V and 3 bases at J, leaving 8 bases unmatched. The CDR3 DNA reads TGCAGCGTCGCTGGACAGGGGGGGTACAATCAGCCCCAGCATTTT. It encodes CSVAGQGGYNQPQHF.

The chain couples TRBV4-3 to TRBJ2-3; 9 bases agree with TRBD2. This CDR3 region has 16 residues. V lost 4 bases and J lost 3; bases outside the gene matches: 8. Germline loops: CDR1 LGHNA, CDR2 YSLEER. This CDR3 is CASSLGGRAWTDTQYF. DNA for the CDR3: TGCGCCAGCAGCCTCGGCGGGAGGGCCTGGACAGATACGCAGTATTTT.

This rearrangement joins TRBV9 to TRBJ2-5; TRBD2 might be the D (7 bases). In germline, CDR1 is SGDLS, CDR2 YYNGEE. The V and J ends lost 1 base and 4 bases respectively, with 14 bases between them. This CDR3 spans 15 amino acids. The CDR3 protein is CASSVTRGGPETQYF. The DNA of the CDR3 is TGTGCCAGCAGCGTAACTAGGGGGGGCCCAGAGACCCAGTACTTC.

This chain uses TRBV7-2 with TRBJ1-2; D perhaps matches TRBD1 (5 bases). Germline V lookup: CDR1 SGHTA, CDR2 FQGNSA. The CDR3 totals 15 residues. The V and J ends lost 8 bases and 5 bases respectively, with 21 bases between them. In DNA form, the CDR3 reads TGTGCCAGCGGCCCGGGGGACCCGGCGGTGTATGGCTACACCTTC. As protein: CASGPGDPAVYGYTF.

The chain is built from TRBV29-1 and TRBJ1-6; D perhaps matches TRBD1 (6 bases). Germline lookup yields CDR1 SQVTM and CDR2 ANQGSEA. This CDR3 has 14 amino acids. The V end lost 7 bases, the J end lost 7 bases, and 17 bases lay between the germline ends. DNA of the CDR3: TGCAGCGCTCAAACCGGGACACCCAATTCACCCCTCCACTTT. It is translated as CSAQTGTPNSPLHF.

The J gene is TRBJ2-1, the V gene TRBV4-1; 12 bases agree with TRBD2. Unmatched junction bases numbered 5, after V lost 4 bases and J lost 7 bases. Germline CDR1 and CDR2: MGHRA and YSYEKL. The CDR3 is 15 residues long. The CDR3 sequence is CASSLRTSGENEQFF. CDR3 bases: TGCGCCAGCAGCCTACGGACTAGCGGGGAGAATGAGCAGTTCTTC.

The CDR3 nucleotides read TGTGCCAGCAGTCTAGCGAATTATGAGCAGTTCTTC. Its protein is CASSLANYEQFF. The rearrangement links TRBV2 to TRBJ2-1, with a possible D match to TRBD2 (6 bases). This CDR3 spans 12 amino acids. V was pared by 5 bases and J by 8 bases, with 10 bases between. Germline values: CDR1 SNHLY, CDR2 FYNNEI.

The chain links TRBV28 to TRBJ2-6; D not certain. V was pared by 5 bases and J by 0 bases, with 5 bases between. This CDR3 comprises 14 residues. From germline, CDR1 is MDHEN and CDR2 SYDVKM. The DNA for the CDR3 is TGTGCCAGCAGTCCGTACTCTGGGGCCAACGTCCTGACTTTC. The encoded protein is CASSPYSGANVLTF.